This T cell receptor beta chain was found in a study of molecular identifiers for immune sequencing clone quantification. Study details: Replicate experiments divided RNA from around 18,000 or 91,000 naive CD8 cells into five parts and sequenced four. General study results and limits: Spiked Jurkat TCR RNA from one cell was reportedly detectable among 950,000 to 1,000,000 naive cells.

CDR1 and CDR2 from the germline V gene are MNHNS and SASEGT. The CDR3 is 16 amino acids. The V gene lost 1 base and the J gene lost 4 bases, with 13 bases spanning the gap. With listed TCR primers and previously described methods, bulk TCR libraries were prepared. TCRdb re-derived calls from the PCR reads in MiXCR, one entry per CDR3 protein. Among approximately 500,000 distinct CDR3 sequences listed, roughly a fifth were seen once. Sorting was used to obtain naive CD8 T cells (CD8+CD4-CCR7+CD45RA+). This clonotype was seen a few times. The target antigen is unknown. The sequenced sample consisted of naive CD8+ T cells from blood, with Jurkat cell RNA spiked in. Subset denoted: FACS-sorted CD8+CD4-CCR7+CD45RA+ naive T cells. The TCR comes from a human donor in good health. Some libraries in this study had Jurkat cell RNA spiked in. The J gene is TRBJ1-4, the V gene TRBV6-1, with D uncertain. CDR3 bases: TGTGCCAGCAGTGAAGTAGTGTCGGGGTATAATGAAAAACTGTTTTTT. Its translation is CASSEVVSGYNEKLFF.